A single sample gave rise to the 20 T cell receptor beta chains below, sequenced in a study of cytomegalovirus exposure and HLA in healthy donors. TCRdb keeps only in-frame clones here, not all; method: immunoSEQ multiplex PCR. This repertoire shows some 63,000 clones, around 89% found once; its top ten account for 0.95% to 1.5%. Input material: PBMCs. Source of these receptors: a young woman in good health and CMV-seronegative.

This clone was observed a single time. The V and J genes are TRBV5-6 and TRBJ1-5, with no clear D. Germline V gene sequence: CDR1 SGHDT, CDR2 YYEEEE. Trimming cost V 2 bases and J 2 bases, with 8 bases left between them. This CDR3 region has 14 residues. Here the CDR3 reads CASSFRYGNQPQHF. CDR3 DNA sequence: TGTGCCAGCAGCTTTAGATATGGCAATCAGCCCCAGCATTTT.

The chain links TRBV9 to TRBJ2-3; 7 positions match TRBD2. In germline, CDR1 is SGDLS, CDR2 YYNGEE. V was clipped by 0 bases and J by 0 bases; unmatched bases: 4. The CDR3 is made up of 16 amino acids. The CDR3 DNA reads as TGTGCCAGCAGCGTAGTCTTAGCGGGTAGCACAGATACGCAGTATTTT. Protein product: CASSVVLAGSTDTQYF. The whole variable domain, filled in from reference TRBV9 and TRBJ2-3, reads DSGVTQTPKHLITATGQRVTLRCSPRSGDLSVYWYQQSLDQGLQFLIQYYNGEERAKGNILERFSAQQFPDLHSELNLSSLELGDSALYFCASSVVLAGSTDTQYFGPGTRLTVL.

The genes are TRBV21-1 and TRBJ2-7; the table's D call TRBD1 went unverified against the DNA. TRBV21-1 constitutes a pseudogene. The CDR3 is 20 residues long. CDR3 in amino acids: CASSSPQDRNLLVRVYEQYF. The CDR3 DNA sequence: TGTGCCAGCAGCTCCCCCCAGGACAGGAATTTATTAGTTCGCGTCTACGAGCAGTACTTC.

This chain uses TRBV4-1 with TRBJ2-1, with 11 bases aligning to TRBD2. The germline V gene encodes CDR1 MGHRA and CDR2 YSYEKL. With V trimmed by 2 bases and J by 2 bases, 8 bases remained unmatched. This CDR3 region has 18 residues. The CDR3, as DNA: TGCGCCAGCAGCCAATATAAAGGGACTAGCGGAACCTACAATGAGCAGTTCTTC. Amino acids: CASSQYKGTSGTYNEQFF.

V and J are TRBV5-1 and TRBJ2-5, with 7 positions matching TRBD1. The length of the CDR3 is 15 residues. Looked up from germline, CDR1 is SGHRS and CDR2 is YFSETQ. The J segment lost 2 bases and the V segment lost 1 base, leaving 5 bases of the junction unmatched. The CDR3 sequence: CASSLLGQAQETQYF. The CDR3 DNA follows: TGCGCCAGCAGCTTGCTAGGACAGGCACAAGAGACCCAGTACTTC.

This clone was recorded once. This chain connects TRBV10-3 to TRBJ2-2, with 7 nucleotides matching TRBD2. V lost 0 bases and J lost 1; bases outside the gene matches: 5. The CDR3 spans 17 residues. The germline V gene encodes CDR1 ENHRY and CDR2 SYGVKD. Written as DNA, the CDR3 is TGTGCCATCAGTGAGTCAGGCGGGGGACGGAACACCGGGGAGCTGTTTTTT. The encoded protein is CAISESGGGRNTGELFF.

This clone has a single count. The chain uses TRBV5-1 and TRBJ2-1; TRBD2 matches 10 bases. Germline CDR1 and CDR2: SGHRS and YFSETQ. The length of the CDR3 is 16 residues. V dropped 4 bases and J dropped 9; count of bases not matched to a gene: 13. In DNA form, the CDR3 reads TGCGCCAGCAGCCCCCCCTCAGCGGGGGGGCCTCGTGAGCAGTTCTTC. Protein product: CASSPPSAGGPREQFF. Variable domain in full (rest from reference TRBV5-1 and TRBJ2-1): KAGVTQTPRYLIKTRGQQVTLSCSPISGHRSVSWYQQTPGQGLQFLFEYFSETQRNKGNFPGRFSGRQFSNSRSEMNVSTLELGDSALYLCASSPPSAGGPREQFFGPGTRLTVL.

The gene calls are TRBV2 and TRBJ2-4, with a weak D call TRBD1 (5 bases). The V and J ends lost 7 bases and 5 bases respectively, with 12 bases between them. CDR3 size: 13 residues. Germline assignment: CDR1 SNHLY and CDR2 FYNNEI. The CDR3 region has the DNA TGTGCCAGCAATCAGGGTATCCAAAACATTCAGTACTTC. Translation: CASNQGIQNIQYF.

The DNA for the CDR3 is TGTGCCAGCTCACCACCGGCTAGCGGGGGCGGATACGAGCAGTACTTC. Translated: CASSPPASGGGYEQYF. The chain is built from TRBV18 and TRBJ2-7; 10 bases agree with TRBD2. Per the germline V gene, CDR1 is KGHSH and CDR2 is LQKENI. Germline trimming cut 0 bases from V and 4 bases from J; bases unmatched to any gene: 6. The CDR3 covers 16 residues.

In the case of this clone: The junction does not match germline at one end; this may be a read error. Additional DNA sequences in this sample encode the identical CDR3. This CDR3 reads CASSRHITGGNQPQHF. The CDR3 DNA reads as TGTGCCAGCAGCCGACATATCACGGGGGGCAACCAGCCCCAGCATTTT. The rearrangement joins TRBV28 to TRBJ1-5; weak D call: TRBD1 (6 bases). The CDR3 spans 16 residues. Per germline, CDR1 MDHEN and CDR2 SYDVKM.

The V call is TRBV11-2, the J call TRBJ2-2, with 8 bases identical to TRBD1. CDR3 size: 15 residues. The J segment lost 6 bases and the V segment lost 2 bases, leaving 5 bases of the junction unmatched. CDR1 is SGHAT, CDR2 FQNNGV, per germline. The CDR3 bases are TGTGCCAGCAGCTTAACCGGGACAGGCCCCGGGGAGCTGTTTTTT. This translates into CASSLTGTGPGELFF.

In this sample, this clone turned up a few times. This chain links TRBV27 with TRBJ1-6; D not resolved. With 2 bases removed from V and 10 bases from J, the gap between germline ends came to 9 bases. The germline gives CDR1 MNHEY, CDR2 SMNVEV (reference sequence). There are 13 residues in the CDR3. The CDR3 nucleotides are TGTGCCAGCAGTTTAGGAGGAGTATCACCCCTCCACTTT. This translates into CASSLGGVSPLHF.

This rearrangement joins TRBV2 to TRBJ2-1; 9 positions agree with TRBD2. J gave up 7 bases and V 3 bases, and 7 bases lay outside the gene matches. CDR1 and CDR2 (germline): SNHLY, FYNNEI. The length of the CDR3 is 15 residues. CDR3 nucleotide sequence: TGTGCCAGCAGTGAGGCGGGAGGGCCGGGTAATGAGCAGTTCTTC. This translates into CASSEAGGPGNEQFF.

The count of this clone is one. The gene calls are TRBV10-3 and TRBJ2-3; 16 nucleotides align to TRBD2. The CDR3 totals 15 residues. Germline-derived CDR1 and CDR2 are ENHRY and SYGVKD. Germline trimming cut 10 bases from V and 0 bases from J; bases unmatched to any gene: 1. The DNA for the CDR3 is TGTGCCACGGGACTAGCGGGAGGGAGCACAGATACGCAGTATTTT. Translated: CATGLAGGSTDTQYF.

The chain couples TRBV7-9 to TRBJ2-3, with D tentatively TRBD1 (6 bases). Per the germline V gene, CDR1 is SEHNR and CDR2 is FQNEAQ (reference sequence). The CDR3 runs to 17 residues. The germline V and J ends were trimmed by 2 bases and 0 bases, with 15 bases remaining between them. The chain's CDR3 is CASSLKSRGPSTDTQYF. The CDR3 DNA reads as TGTGCCAGCAGCTTAAAAAGCAGGGGCCCTAGCACAGATACGCAGTATTTT.

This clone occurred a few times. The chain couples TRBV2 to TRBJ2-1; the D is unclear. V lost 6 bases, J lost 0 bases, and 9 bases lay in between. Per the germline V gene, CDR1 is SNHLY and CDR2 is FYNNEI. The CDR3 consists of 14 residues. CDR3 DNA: TGTGCCAGCAGCGGGTTGAGCTCCTACAATGAGCAGTTCTTC. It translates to CASSGLSSYNEQFF.

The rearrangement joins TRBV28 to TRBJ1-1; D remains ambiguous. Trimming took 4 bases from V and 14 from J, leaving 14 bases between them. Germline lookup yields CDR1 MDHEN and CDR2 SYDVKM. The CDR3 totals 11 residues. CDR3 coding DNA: TGTGCCAGCAGTTCGGTGCCCAGGTCCTTCTTT. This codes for CASSSVPRSFF. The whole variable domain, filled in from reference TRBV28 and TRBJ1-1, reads DVKVTQSSRYLVKRTGEKVFLECVQDMDHENMFWYRQDPGLGLRLIYFSYDVKMKEKGDIPEGYSVSREKKERFSLILESASTNQTSMYLCASSSVPRSFFGQGTRLTVV.

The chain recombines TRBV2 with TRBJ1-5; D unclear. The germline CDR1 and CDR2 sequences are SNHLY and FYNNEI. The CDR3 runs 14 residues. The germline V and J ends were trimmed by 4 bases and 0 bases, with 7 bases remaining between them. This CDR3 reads CASSASYSNQPQHF. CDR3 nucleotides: TGTGCCAGCAGTGCGAGTTATAGCAATCAGCCCCAGCATTTT.

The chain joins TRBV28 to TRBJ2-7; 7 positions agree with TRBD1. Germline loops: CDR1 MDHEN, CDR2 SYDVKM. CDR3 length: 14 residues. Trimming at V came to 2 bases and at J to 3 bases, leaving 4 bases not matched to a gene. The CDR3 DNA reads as TGTGCCAGCAGTTTAAATTGGGACAGCTACGAGCAGTACTTC. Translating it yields CASSLNWDSYEQYF.

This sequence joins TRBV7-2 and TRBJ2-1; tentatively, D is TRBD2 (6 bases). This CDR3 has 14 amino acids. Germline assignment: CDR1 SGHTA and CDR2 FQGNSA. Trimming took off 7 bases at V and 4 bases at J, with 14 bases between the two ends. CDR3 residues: CASKGGAAYNEQFF. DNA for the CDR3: TGTGCCAGCAAGGGCGGGGCGGCTTACAATGAGCAGTTCTTC.